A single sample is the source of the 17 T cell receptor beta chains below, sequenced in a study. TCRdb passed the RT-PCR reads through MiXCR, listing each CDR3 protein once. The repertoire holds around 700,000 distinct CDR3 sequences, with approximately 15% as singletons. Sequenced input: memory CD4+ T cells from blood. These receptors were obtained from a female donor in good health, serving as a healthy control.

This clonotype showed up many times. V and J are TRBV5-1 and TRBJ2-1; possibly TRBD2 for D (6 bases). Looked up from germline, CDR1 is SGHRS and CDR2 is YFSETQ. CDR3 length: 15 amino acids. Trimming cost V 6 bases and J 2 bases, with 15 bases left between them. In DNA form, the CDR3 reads TGCGCCAGCACCCCGAGTATAGCGGCCTACAATGAGCAGTTCTTC. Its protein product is CASTPSIAAYNEQFF.

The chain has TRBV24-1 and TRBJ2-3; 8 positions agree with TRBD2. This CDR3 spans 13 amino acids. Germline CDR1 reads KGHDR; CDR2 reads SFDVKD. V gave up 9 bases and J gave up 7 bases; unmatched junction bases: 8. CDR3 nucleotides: TGTGCCACCGAAGGTAGCGGGGCATATACGCAGTATTTT. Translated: CATEGSGAYTQYF.

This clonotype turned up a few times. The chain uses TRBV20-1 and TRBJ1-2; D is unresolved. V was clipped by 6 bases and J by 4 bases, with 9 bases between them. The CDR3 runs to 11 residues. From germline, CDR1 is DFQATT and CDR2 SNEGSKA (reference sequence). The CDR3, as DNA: TGCAGTGCGTACATCACCTATGGCTACACCTTC. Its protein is CSAYITYGYTF.

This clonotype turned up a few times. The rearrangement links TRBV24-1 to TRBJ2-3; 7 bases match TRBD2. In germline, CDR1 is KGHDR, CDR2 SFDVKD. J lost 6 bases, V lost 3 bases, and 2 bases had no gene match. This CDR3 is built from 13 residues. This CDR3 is CATSDLGGDTQYF. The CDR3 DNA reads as TGTGCCACCAGTGATCTGGGAGGGGATACGCAGTATTTT.

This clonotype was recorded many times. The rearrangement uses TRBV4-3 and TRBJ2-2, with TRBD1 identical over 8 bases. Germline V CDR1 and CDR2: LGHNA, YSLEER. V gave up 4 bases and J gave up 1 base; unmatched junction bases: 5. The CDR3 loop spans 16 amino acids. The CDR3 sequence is CASSPLGTGNTGELFF. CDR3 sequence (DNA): TGCGCCAGCAGCCCCCTCGGGACAGGGAACACCGGGGAGCTGTTTTTT.

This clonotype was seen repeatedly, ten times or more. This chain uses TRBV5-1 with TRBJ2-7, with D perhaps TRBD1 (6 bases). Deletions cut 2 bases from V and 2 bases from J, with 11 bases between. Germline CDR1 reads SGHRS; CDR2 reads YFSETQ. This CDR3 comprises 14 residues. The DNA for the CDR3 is TGCGCCAGCAGCTTTAACAGGGAGACCTACGAGCAGTACTTC. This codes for CASSFNRETYEQYF. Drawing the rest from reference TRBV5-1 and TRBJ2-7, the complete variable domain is KAGVTQTPRYLIKTRGQQVTLSCSPISGHRSVSWYQQTPGQGLQFLFEYFSETQRNKGNFPGRFSGRQFSNSRSEMNVSTLELGDSALYLCASSFNRETYEQYFGPGTRLTVT.

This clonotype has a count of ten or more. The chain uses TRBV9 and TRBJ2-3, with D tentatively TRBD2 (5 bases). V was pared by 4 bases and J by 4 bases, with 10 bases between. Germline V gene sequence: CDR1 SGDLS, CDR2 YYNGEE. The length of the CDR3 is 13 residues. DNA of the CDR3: TGTGCCAGCAGCTTGCCCGGGGCAGATACGCAGTATTTT. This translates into CASSLPGADTQYF.

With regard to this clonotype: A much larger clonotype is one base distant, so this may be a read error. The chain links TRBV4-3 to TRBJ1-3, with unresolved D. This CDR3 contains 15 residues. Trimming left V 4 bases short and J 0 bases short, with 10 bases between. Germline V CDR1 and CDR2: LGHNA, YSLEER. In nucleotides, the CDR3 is TGCGCCAGCAGCCTGACCTGGGGCTCTGGAAACACCATATATTTT. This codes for CASSLTWGSGNTIYF.

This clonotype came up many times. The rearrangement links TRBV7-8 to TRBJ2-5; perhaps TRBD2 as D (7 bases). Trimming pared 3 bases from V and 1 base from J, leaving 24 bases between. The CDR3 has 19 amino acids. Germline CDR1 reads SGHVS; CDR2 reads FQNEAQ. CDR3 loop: CASSFPRRGLADLQETQYF. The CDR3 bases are TGTGCCAGCAGCTTCCCTAGGCGGGGGCTAGCGGACCTCCAAGAGACCCAGTACTTC.

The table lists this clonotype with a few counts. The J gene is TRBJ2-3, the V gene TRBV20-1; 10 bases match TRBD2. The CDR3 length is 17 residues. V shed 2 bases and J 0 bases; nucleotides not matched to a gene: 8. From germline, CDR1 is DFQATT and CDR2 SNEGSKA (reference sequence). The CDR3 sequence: CSARPGLAKPSTDTQYF. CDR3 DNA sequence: TGCAGTGCTAGACCGGGACTAGCGAAGCCTAGCACAGATACGCAGTATTTT.

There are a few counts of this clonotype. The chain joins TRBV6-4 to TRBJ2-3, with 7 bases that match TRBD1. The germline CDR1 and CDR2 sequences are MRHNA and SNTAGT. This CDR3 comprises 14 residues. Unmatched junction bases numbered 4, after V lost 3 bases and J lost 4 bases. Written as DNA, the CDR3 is TGTGCCAGCAGTGAAACAGGGGTAGCAGATACGCAGTATTTT. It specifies CASSETGVADTQYF.

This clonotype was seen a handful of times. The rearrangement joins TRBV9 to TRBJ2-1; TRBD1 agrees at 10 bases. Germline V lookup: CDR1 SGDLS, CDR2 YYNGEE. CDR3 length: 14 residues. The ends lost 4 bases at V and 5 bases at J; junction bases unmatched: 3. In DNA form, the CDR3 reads TGTGCCAGCAGCAGGGGACAGGGGCACAATGAGCAGTTCTTC. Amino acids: CASSRGQGHNEQFF.

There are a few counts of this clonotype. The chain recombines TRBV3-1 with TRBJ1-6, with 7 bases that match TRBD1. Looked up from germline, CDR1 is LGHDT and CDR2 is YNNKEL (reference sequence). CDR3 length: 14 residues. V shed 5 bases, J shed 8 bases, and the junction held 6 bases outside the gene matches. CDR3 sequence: CASSLNRGDSPLHF. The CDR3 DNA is TGTGCCAGCAGCTTAAACAGGGGAGATTCACCCCTCCACTTT.

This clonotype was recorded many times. The CDR3 is CSARGLGGAGSYTF. Written as DNA, the CDR3 is TGCAGTGCTAGAGGACTTGGGGGGGCTGGGAGCTACACCTTC. The rearrangement joins TRBV20-1 to TRBJ1-2, with D possibly matching TRBD1 (6 bases). CDR1 is DFQATT and CDR2 is SNEGSKA in the germline V gene (reference sequence). V was cut by 1 base and J by 9 bases, with 18 bases left in between. This CDR3 is 14 amino acids long.

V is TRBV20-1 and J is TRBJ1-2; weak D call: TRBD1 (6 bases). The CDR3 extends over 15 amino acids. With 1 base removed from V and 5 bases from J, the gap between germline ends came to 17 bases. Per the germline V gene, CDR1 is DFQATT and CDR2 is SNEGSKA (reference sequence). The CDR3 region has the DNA TGCAGTGCTAGAGGATCGGCAGGGGATAGGTATGGCTACACCTTC. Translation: CSARGSAGDRYGYTF.

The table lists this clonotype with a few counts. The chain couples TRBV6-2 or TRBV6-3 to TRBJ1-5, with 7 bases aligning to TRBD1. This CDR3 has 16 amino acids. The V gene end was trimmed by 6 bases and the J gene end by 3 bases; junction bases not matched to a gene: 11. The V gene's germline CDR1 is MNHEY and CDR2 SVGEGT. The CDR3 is CASSPHEGTVNQPQHF. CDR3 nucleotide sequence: TGTGCCAGCAGCCCCCATGAGGGGACAGTCAATCAGCCCCAGCATTTT.

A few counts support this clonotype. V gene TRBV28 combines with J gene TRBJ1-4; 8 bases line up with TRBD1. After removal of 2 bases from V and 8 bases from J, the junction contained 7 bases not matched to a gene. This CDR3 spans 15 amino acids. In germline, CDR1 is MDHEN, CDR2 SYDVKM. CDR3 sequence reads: CASSLQGARSEKLFF. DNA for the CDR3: TGTGCCAGCAGTTTACAGGGGGCACGGAGCGAAAAACTGTTTTTT.